The next 2 T cell receptor beta chains were all read from a single sample in a study of early T cells in non-severe SARS-CoV-2 infection. TCRdb analysed the 5' RACE reads with MiXCR anew, one entry per CDR3 protein. The sample lists about 62,000 distinct CDR3 sequences, roughly a tenth seen once, with 1.2% in the top ten. Sequenced sample: whole blood. The receptors derive from an adult who was a healthcare worker with PCR-confirmed SARS-CoV-2 infection or an uninfected control (not recorded which).

This chain joins TRBV2 and TRBJ2-7; D gene ambiguous. Trimming removed 4 bases from V and 3 bases from J, with 7 bases in between. The CDR3 covers 12 residues. Per germline, CDR1 SNHLY and CDR2 FYNNEI. This CDR3 reads CASSVEYYEQYV. CDR3 coding DNA: TGTGCCAGCAGTGTAGAGTACTACGAGCAGTACGTC.

A single count supports this clonotype. J is TRBJ2-3 and V is TRBV2; 7 nucleotides match TRBD2. V shed 7 bases and J 6 bases; nucleotides not matched to a gene: 4. Looked up from germline, CDR1 is SNHLY and CDR2 is FYNNEI. This CDR3 contains 12 residues. The CDR3 region has the DNA TGTGCCAGCACTCGGGGGGAGGATACGCAGTATTTT. Its translation: CASTRGEDTQYF.